Listed here are 30 T cell receptor beta chains from one sample, sequenced in a study of shared clonotypes between healthy human individuals. Measured with immunoSEQ multiplex PCR; TCRdb has only the in-frame clones, and not every one. The table shows around 2.1 million clones, with approximately 94% occurring only once. CD45RO-negative cells were positively selected for CCR7, leaving out terminally differentiated effector memory CD45RA+ cells. The specimen sequenced was naive CD8+ T cells from PBMCs. Source of these receptors: a man aged 18 to 30 in good health. Some clones in this sample may be carry-over from other donors' samples.

The chain combines TRBV27 with TRBJ2-7, with 9 bases identical to TRBD2. V lost 3 bases to trimming and J lost 0 bases; unmatched junction nucleotides: 3. This CDR3 spans 15 amino acids. Germline V gene sequence: CDR1 MNHEY, CDR2 SMNVEV (reference sequence). CDR3 loop: CASSFASGASYEQYF. The CDR3 coding sequence is TGTGCCAGCAGTTTTGCTAGCGGGGCCTCCTACGAGCAGTACTTC.

CDR3 bases: TGCAGCGTTGAAGATAGAGGGGGCGCAGCCAACTATGGCTACACCTTC. Amino acid sequence: CSVEDRGGAANYGYTF. The chain couples TRBV29-1 to TRBJ1-2, with 7 bases fitting TRBD1. Germline CDR1 reads SQVTM; CDR2 reads ANQGSEA. This CDR3 region has 16 residues. J was trimmed by 2 bases and V by 0 bases; bases with no gene match: 9. The full variable domain, completed using reference TRBV29-1 and TRBJ1-2, is SAVISQKPSRDICQRGTSLTIQCQVDSQVTMMFWYRQQPGQSLTLIATANQGSEATYESGFVIDKFPISRPNLTFSTLTVSNMSPEDSSIYLCSVEDRGGAANYGYTFGSGTRLTVV.

The chain employs TRBV27 and TRBJ2-1; 11 bases agree with TRBD2. Trimming removed 6 bases from V and 3 bases from J; junction bases left unmatched: 7. The germline V gene encodes CDR1 MNHEY and CDR2 SMNVEV (reference sequence). This CDR3 has 16 amino acids. The chain's CDR3 is CASSAGTSGYYNEQFF. The CDR3 DNA reads as TGTGCCAGCAGCGCAGGGACTAGCGGCTACTACAATGAGCAGTTCTTC.

The V gene is TRBV7-9, the J gene TRBJ2-1, with 13 bases aligning to TRBD2. From germline, CDR1 is SEHNR and CDR2 FQNEAQ (reference sequence). The junction had 8 bases not matched to a gene; V was cut back by 4 bases and J by 5 bases. The length of the CDR3 is 17 residues. The CDR3 loop reads CASSSLAGGPMDNEQFF. For the CDR3, the DNA is TGTGCCAGCAGCTCACTAGCGGGAGGGCCGATGGACAATGAGCAGTTCTTC.

This clone appeared once. The chain is built from TRBV29-1 and TRBJ2-5, with a possible D match to TRBD1 (5 bases). The V gene lost 4 bases and the J gene lost 5 bases, with 14 bases spanning the gap. The CDR3 contains 13 residues. From germline, CDR1 is SQVTM and CDR2 ANQGSEA. The CDR3 sequence: CSVGGQGDETQYF. CDR3 in DNA: TGCAGCGTTGGGGGTCAGGGCGATGAGACCCAGTACTTC.

This chain connects TRBV5-6 to TRBJ1-2; the match to TRBD1 covers 10 bases. V lost 0 bases to trimming and J lost 8 bases; unmatched junction nucleotides: 4. The CDR3 spans 14 residues. CDR1 is SGHDT, CDR2 YYEEEE, per germline. CDR3 DNA: TGTGCCAGCAGCTTGGGACAGGGGGCGGACGGCTACACCTTC. This translates into CASSLGQGADGYTF.

The V and J genes are TRBV18 and TRBJ1-5, with 9 nucleotides matching TRBD1. V lost 3 bases, J lost 5 bases, and 5 bases stayed unmatched. Germline lookup yields CDR1 KGHSH and CDR2 LQKENI. This CDR3 comprises 15 residues. The CDR3 sequence is CASSPYRGRDQPQHF. In DNA form, the CDR3 reads TGTGCCAGCTCACCGTACAGGGGGCGGGATCAGCCCCAGCATTTT.

The rearrangement uses TRBV27 and TRBJ1-4; no clear D. The CDR3 runs to 17 residues. Germline V gene data show CDR1 as MNHEY and CDR2 as SMNVEV (reference sequence). The ends were cut back, 1 base at V and 2 bases at J, with 14 bases in the middle. The DNA of the CDR3 is TGTGCCAGCAGTTTATTTGACTCAACTCGGACTAATGAAAAACTGTTTTTT. This sequence encodes CASSLFDSTRTNEKLFF. The variable domain in full, completed from reference TRBV27 and TRBJ1-4, reads EAQVTQNPRYLITVTGKKLTVTCSQNMNHEYMSWYRQDPGLGLRQIYYSMNVEVTDKGDVPEGYKVSRKEKRNFPLILESPSPNQTSLYFCASSLFDSTRTNEKLFFGSGTQLSVL.

The gene calls are TRBV28 and TRBJ1-3; D gene unclear. The V gene lost 3 bases and the J gene lost 0 bases, with 9 bases spanning the gap. The CDR3 runs 15 residues. Germline assignment: CDR1 MDHEN and CDR2 SYDVKM. This CDR3 reads CASSLQVFSGNTIYF. The CDR3 coding sequence is TGTGCCAGCAGTTTGCAGGTTTTCTCTGGAAACACCATATATTTT.

This chain connects TRBV21-1 to TRBJ2-7. TRBV21-1 is marked as a pseudogene. The CDR3 length is 12 residues. The CDR3 nucleotides read TGTGCCAGCAGCAAAGGTGGCTACGAGAAGTACTTC. This encodes CASSKGGYEKYF.

This chain uses TRBV6-4 with TRBJ2-1; 7 bases match TRBD2. Germline V gene data show CDR1 as MRHNA and CDR2 as SNTAGT. CDR3 length equals 12 residues. V shed 8 bases and J 3 bases; nucleotides not matched to a gene: 1. CDR3 in amino acids: CASRDYYNEQFF. In DNA, the CDR3 is TGTGCCAGCCGGGACTACTACAATGAGCAGTTCTTC.

This chain joins TRBV11-1 and TRBJ2-7, with D tentatively TRBD2 (5 bases). The CDR3 is made up of 13 amino acids. The V end was cut by 3 bases, the J end by 1 base, with 7 bases between. The V gene's germline CDR1 is SGHAT and CDR2 FQDESV (reference sequence). The CDR3 sequence: CASSFGDSYEQYF. The CDR3 region has the DNA TGTGCCAGCAGCTTCGGGGATTCCTACGAGCAGTACTTC.

This sequence joins TRBV27 and TRBJ1-4, with TRBD1 matching 9 bases. CDR1 and CDR2 (germline): MNHEY, SMNVEV (reference sequence). The CDR3 is 17 residues long. Unmatched junction bases numbered 8, after V lost 6 bases and J lost 0 bases. The CDR3 region has the DNA TGTGCCAGCAGACTAATGGGACAGGGAGCAACTAATGAAAAACTGTTTTTT. Amino acids: CASRLMGQGATNEKLFF.

V is TRBV5-4 and J is TRBJ2-1, with D uncertain. V was shortened by 4 bases and J by 12 bases, with 14 bases between the two germline ends. Per germline, CDR1 SGHNT and CDR2 YYREEE (reference sequence). This CDR3 is 12 amino acids long. Here the CDR3 DNA reads TGTGCCAGCAGCGACGCTATGAAGACGCAGTTCTTC. Protein product: CASSDAMKTQFF.

The chain has TRBV27 and TRBJ2-5, with D perhaps being TRBD1 or TRBD2 (5 bases each). Trimming removed 3 bases from V and 3 bases from J, with 11 bases in between. Germline CDR1 is MNHEY and CDR2 is SMNVEV (reference sequence). This CDR3 has 14 residues. This chain's CDR3 is CASSFGTGKETQYF. The CDR3 DNA sequence: TGTGCCAGCAGTTTCGGGACGGGGAAAGAGACCCAGTACTTC.

The chain employs TRBV14 and TRBJ1-3, with D unclear. The germline CDR1 and CDR2 sequences are SGHDN and FVKESK. The CDR3 runs to 18 residues. Trimming shortened V by 0 bases and J by 0 bases, and 15 bases separated the two germline ends. DNA for the CDR3: TGTGCCAGCAGCCAAGATCGTAGACCCCCGAGCTCTGGAAACACCATATATTTT. This encodes CASSQDRRPPSSGNTIYF. Looking up the rest from reference TRBV14 and TRBJ1-3 gives the full variable domain: EAGVTQFPSHSVIEKGQTVTLRCDPISGHDNLYWYRRVMGKEIKFLLHFVKESKQDESGMPNNRFLAERTGGTYSTLKVQPAELEDSGVYFCASSQDRRPPSSGNTIYFGEGSWLTVV.

This clone appeared once. V usage is TRBV25-1 and J usage is TRBJ1-4; 7 positions agree with TRBD1. There are 13 residues in the CDR3. Trimming removed 9 bases from V and 8 bases from J; junction bases left unmatched: 9. CDR1 is MGHDK, CDR2 SYGVNS, per germline. The CDR3 region has the DNA TGTGCCAGTAAGAGGGACAGAGGGGAAAAACTGTTTTTT. This encodes CASKRDRGEKLFF.

CDR3 residues: CASSLGAGWNGYTF. Written as DNA, the CDR3 is TGTGCCAGCAGCTTGGGGGCAGGGTGGAACGGCTACACCTTC. This rearrangement joins TRBV5-6 to TRBJ1-2; weak D call: TRBD1 (5 bases). The CDR3 runs to 14 residues. Germline CDR1 reads SGHDT; CDR2 reads YYEEEE. Trimming removed 0 bases at V and 8 bases at J, with 14 bases between.

The rearrangement uses TRBV7-9 and TRBJ1-1; maybe TRBD1 (6 bases). Germline V lookup: CDR1 SEHNR, CDR2 FQNEAQ (reference sequence). V lost 5 bases and J 0 bases, leaving 13 bases between the germline ends. This CDR3 spans 15 amino acids. The CDR3 loop reads CASSGRDTMNTEAFF. The CDR3 nucleotides are TGTGCCAGCAGCGGTAGGGACACAATGAACACTGAAGCTTTCTTT. The full variable domain, completed using reference TRBV7-9 and TRBJ1-1, is DTGVSQNPRHKITKRGQNVTFRCDPISEHNRLYWYRQTLGQGPEFLTYFQNEAQLEKSRLLSDRFSAERPKGSFSTLEIQRTEQGDSAMYLCASSGRDTMNTEAFFGQGTRLTVV.

The chain employs TRBV5-1 and TRBJ2-1, with 13 nucleotides matching TRBD2. J was trimmed by 7 bases and V by 1 base; bases with no gene match: 26. CDR1 is SGHRS, CDR2 YFSETQ, per germline. The CDR3 has 23 amino acids. The CDR3 DNA sequence: TGCGCCAGCAGCTTGAAGGAGACGTCTAAAGGGCTACTAGCGGGAGGGCCGGGAAATGAGCAGTTCTTC. It specifies CASSLKETSKGLLAGGPGNEQFF.

The CDR3 bases are TGTGCCAGCAGTCCTCGACTAGCGGGACTGAACACCGGGGAGCTGTTTTTT. Protein: CASSPRLAGLNTGELFF. J is TRBJ2-2 and V is TRBV2; TRBD2 matches 11 bases. V lost 5 bases, J lost 1 base, and 6 bases stayed unmatched. This CDR3 has 17 amino acids. The germline CDR1 and CDR2 sequences are SNHLY and FYNNEI.

The chain is built from TRBV30 and TRBJ2-2; 7 bases line up with TRBD2. Germline-derived CDR1 and CDR2 are GTSNPN and SVGIG (reference sequence). The CDR3 is 18 residues long. V was clipped by 8 bases and J by 0 bases; unmatched bases: 18. The CDR3 DNA follows: TGTGCCGGAAACCTCTGGCTAGCGGAAAAGACGAACACCGGGGAGCTGTTTTTT. Translated, it gives CAGNLWLAEKTNTGELFF.

The chain is built from TRBV5-1 and TRBJ1-1; perhaps TRBD1 as D (5 bases). Germline loops: CDR1 SGHRS, CDR2 YFSETQ. V lost 8 bases and J 1 base, leaving 12 bases between the germline ends. There are 13 residues in the CDR3. The chain's CDR3 is CASRGRQNTEAFF. The CDR3 nucleotides read TGCGCCAGTAGGGGACGGCAGAACACTGAAGCTTTCTTT.

The V call is TRBV4-1, the J call TRBJ2-1; 7 nucleotides agree with TRBD2. Germline trimming cut 1 base from V and 0 bases from J; bases unmatched to any gene: 9. Germline V gives CDR1 MGHRA, CDR2 YSYEKL. This CDR3 spans 18 amino acids. The DNA for the CDR3 is TGCGCCAGCAGCCAAGCATGGGGCGGGAGCTCCTCCTACAATGAGCAGTTCTTC. It translates to CASSQAWGGSSSYNEQFF.

V gene TRBV9 combines with J gene TRBJ2-3; 8 bases agree with TRBD2. The trim removed 4 bases at V and 3 bases at J, leaving 10 bases unmatched. Per the germline V gene, CDR1 is SGDLS and CDR2 is YYNGEE. This CDR3 has 16 residues. CDR3 coding DNA: TGTGCCAGCAGCCCCTACGGGAAGCGGGGGACAGATACGCAGTATTTT. As protein: CASSPYGKRGTDTQYF.

Only one count was recorded for this clone. The J gene is TRBJ2-1, the V gene TRBV29-1, with D perhaps TRBD2 (6 bases). The CDR3 sequence is 15 residues long. Germline CDR1 SQVTM, CDR2 ANQGSEA. Trimming shortened V by 3 bases and J by 7 bases, and 19 bases separated the two germline ends. The CDR3 is CSVDMGEVWRNEQFF. CDR3 nucleotide sequence: TGCAGCGTTGATATGGGGGAGGTTTGGAGAAATGAGCAGTTCTTC.

This chain joins TRBV29-1 and TRBJ2-5; no clear D. V lost 6 bases and J 7 bases, leaving 9 bases between the germline ends. CDR1 is SQVTM, CDR2 ANQGSEA, per germline. The CDR3 totals 10 residues. The CDR3 nucleotides read TGCAGCGTGACATACGGGACCCAGTACTTC. It yields the protein CSVTYGTQYF.

This clone was counted once. The gene calls are TRBV15 and TRBJ2-3, with TRBD2 as a possible D gene (5 bases). The CDR3 runs 14 residues. CDR1 and CDR2 from the germline V gene are LNHNV and YYDKDF (reference sequence). V was pared by 2 bases and J by 2 bases, with 8 bases between. The CDR3 loop is CATSRRGVTDTQYF. The CDR3 DNA reads as TGTGCCACCAGCAGACGGGGAGTCACAGATACGCAGTATTTT.

J is TRBJ2-1 and V is TRBV9; D unresolved. With 3 bases removed from V and 0 bases from J, the gap between germline ends came to 10 bases. The germline V gene has CDR1 SGDLS and CDR2 YYNGEE. The length of the CDR3 is 15 residues. CDR3 sequence: CASSGGEDSYNEQFF. In DNA form, the CDR3 reads TGTGCCAGCAGCGGTGGGGAAGACTCCTACAATGAGCAGTTCTTC.

The rearrangement joins TRBV7-8 to TRBJ2-7; 12 nucleotides align to TRBD1. The CDR3 loop spans 16 amino acids. Trimming removed 5 bases from V and 0 bases from J; junction bases left unmatched: 5. In germline, CDR1 is SGHVS, CDR2 FQNEAQ. CDR3 protein: CASSHGTGGPSYEQYF. As DNA, the CDR3 is TGTGCCAGCAGCCACGGGACAGGGGGCCCCTCCTACGAGCAGTACTTC.